The text below deals with one T cell receptor beta chain. Its antigen has not been determined. Within one base of it there is no much larger clone, and no base qualities were kept. The ViraFEST assay stimulated PBMC with viral peptide pools and then used TCR sequencing to identify antigen-specific CD4+ T cell clonotypes by expansion. After 10 days of culture, CD4+ T cells were isolated with the EasySep CD4+ T cell isolation kit. Each participant received two doses of an mRNA SARS-CoV-2 vaccine, either BNT162b2 or mRNA-1273. Negative nucleocapsid antibody results before and after vaccination confirmed that the healthy vaccine recipients had no prior SARS-CoV-2 infection. Each well held under 2.5 million PBMC cultured in IMDM containing roughly 5.1% human AB serum, 10 IU/ml IL-2 and gentamicin, along with 8 to 10 ug/ml peptides. Half of the culture medium was replaced with fresh IL-2-containing medium on days 3 and 7. Each peptide stimulation condition was cultured in triplicate wells unless otherwise noted. Using Ficoll-Paque Plus gradient centrifugation, PBMC were separated from whole blood and then either used fresh or cryopreserved at -140C. The overlapping peptide pools covered the spike proteins of SARS-CoV-2 and of the common cold coronaviruses HCoV-NL63, HCoV-OC43 and HCoV-229E. The QIAamp micro DNA kit was used to extract genomic DNA from the cultured CD4+ T cells.

The data belong to a study of vaccination effects on CD4 cells after COVID-19 (dated by TCRdb to the early 2020s). Looking at the study overall: Across the study, the median time from the second dose to post-vaccine sampling was 72 days (range 14 to 241). SARS-CoV-2 spike-specific CD4+ TCR repertoires from before and after mRNA vaccination were compared in COVID-19 convalescent patients and in infection-naive vaccine recipients. The full study included 10 to 11 COVID-19 convalescent patients and several SARS-CoV-2-naive healthy vaccine recipients. Cultures from other donors in the study were sequenced with the Oncomine TCR Beta short-read assay on an Illumina iSeq 100. Overall study outcomes, separate from this receptor: Limitations of the study were the small number of convalescent patients and the absence of early post-infection timepoints. At late post-vaccination timepoints, both infection-induced and vaccine-induced clones showed marked clonal contraction, consistent with waning T cell responses. Among healthy vaccine recipients, nearly all vaccine-induced clones were SARS-CoV-2 mono-reactive, and just 1 of 255 was cross-reactive with common cold coronaviruses.

Libraries were prepared through the immunoSEQ multiplex PCR assay. TCR beta CDR3 sequencing was performed on DNA from the cultured, isolated CD4+ T cells. Regarding the original processing steps: Non-productive TCR sequences were removed and reads were trimmed to the CDR3 region, keeping CDR3s of at least 7 amino acids. Antigen-specific clonotypes were identified with the MANAFEST web app by comparing expansion in peptide wells against reference cultures. Positive clones required FDR<0.05 expansion versus reference and all other wells, odds ratio above 5, and frequency above 0.1% in two replicate wells. A clonotype was called cross-reactive if it was significantly expanded both in SARS-CoV-2 spike wells and in at least one common cold coronavirus spike condition. CDR3 similarity was assessed by Levenshtein distance with the stringdist R package, and unrooted trees were built with ape in R 3.6.1. TCRdb stores this immuneACCESS table with in-frame sequences only. Part of the clones is absent; in the studies checked, under half of the shortfall reflects unresolved V genes, and no reason is known for the rest. That table supplies the V and J calls and clone size; D and trimming were determined from the DNA. The sample table shows tens of thousands of clones, and 60% to 80% are seen once. Of the sample, under 1.2% is held by the ten largest clones.

The germline V and J ends show losses of 5 bases and 8 bases respectively, and no gene match explains 10 bases of the junction. The CDR3 holds 14 amino acids from the cysteine to the phenylalanine. The entry retains the CDR3 DNA only, 42 bases that are in frame from base 1. CDR1 is given as SGHTA and CDR2 as FQGNSA, both from the germline V gene. Sequencing was performed on CD4+ T cells from PBMCs cultured with HCoV-OC43 spike peptides, taken after COVID-19 vaccination. This specimen's cell subset or site label, per the study, means: HCoV-OC43 spike overlapping peptide pool stimulation. The rearrangement joined TRBV7-2 to TRBJ1-2; the central 8 bases match TRBD1. The TCR originated in a human donor who received a COVID-19 vaccine. CDR3 protein: CASSTFTGGGGYTF. The sequence in DNA is TGTGCCAGCAGCACTTTCACAGGGGGAGGGGGCTACACCTTC.